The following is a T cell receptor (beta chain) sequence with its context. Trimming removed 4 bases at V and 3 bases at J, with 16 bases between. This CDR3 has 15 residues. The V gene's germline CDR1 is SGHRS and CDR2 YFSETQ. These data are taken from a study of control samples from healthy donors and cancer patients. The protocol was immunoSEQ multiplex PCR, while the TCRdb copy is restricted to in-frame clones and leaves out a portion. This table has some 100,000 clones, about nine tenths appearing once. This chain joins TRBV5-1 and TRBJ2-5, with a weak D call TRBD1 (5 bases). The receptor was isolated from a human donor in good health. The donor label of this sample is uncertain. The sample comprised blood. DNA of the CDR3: TGCGCCAGCAGCCCCGCCGCTAGGGGCGAAGAGACCCAGTACTTC. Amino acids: CASSPAARGEETQYF.